This T cell receptor (beta chain) was sequenced during a study of control samples from healthy donors and cancer patients. Only in-frame clones appear in the TCRdb table, and some are missing; sequencing was by immunoSEQ multiplex PCR. The sample yields 85,000 to 120,000 clones, about 91% seen once. Germline CDR1 is LGHNA and CDR2 is YNFKEQ. V was pared by 3 bases and J by 7 bases, with 13 bases between. This CDR3 comprises 14 residues. The chain employs TRBV4-2 and TRBJ2-1; TRBD1 or TRBD2 may be the D gene (5 bases each). This receptor was taken from a woman younger than 30 in good health. Sequenced: blood. CDR3 DNA sequence: TGTGCCAGCAGCCATAGCAGAGGGGAGAATGAGCAGTTCTTC. Amino acid sequence: CASSHSRGENEQFF.